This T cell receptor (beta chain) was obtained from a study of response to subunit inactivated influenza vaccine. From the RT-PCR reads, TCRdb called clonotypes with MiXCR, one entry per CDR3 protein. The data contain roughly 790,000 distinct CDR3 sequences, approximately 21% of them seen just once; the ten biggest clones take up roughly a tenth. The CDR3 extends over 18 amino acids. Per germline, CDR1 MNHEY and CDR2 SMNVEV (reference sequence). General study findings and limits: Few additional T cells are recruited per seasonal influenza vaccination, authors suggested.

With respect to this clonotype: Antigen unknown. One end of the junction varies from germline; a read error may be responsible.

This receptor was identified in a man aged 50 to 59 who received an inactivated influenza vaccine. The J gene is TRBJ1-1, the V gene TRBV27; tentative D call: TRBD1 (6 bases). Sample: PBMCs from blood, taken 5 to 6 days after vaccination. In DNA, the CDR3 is TGTGCCCTCAGTTTTGGGGCACCCTTGACAGGCCTGAACGCTGAAGCTTTCTTT. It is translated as CALSFGAPLTGLNAEAFF.